A selection of T cell receptor beta chains follows, all from one sample in a study of PD-1 blockade in classical Hodgkin lymphoma. Measured with immunoSEQ multiplex PCR; TCRdb has only the in-frame clones, and not every one. The sample holds over 60,000 clones; about 70% are singletons and the top ten take approximately 9%. Sequencing was performed on peripheral blood mononuclear cells (PBMCs), taken before the second cycle of nivolumab. Every receptor here comes from a human donor with classical Hodgkin lymphoma. The CDR3 runs from the conserved cysteine through the conserved F or W. D genes are given only for firm matches. Part of the rows lack a size; the others show once, few, many or a class for expanded clones.

j_call | d_call | v_call | clone_size | cdr3_nt | cdr3_aa
TRBJ2-7 | - | TRBV7-6 | - | TGTGCCAGCAGCTTAGCTTCCGGTCTGAGCTCCTACGAGCAGTACTTC | CASSLASGLSSYEQYF
TRBJ2-6 | - | TRBV19 | - | TGTGCCAGTACCTCCGGGGCTTACTCTGGGGCCAACGTCCTGACTTTC | CASTSGAYSGANVLTF
TRBJ2-1 | - | TRBV28 | - | TGTGCCAGCAGCCCCTTAGTACGTCGTGGAGAAACGAATGAGCAGTTCTTC | CASSPLVRRGETNEQFF
TRBJ2-7 | - | TRBV4-1 | medium-sized | TGCGCCAGCAGCCAAGATCTCTCCTACGAGCAGTACTTC | CASSQDLSYEQYF
TRBJ1-5 | - | TRBV9 | - | TGTGCCAGCAGCCCCCCCCGCGGACTGCATCAGCCCCAGCATTTT | CASSPPRGLHQPQHF
TRBJ2-5 | - | TRBV27 | - | TGTGCCAGCAGTCCCAATAGGGGAGGCAGTCAAGAGACCCAGTACTTC | CASSPNRGGSQETQYF
TRBJ1-6 | - | TRBV5-1 | - | TGCGCCAGCAGCTCCGGGGGACTTAAGAATTCACCCCTCCACTTT | CASSSGGLKNSPLHF
TRBJ2-6 | - | TRBV11-2 | few | TGTGCCAGCAGCTTAGTGAGCTCTGGGGCCAACGTCCTGACTTTC | CASSLVSSGANVLTF
TRBJ2-7 | TRBD2 | TRBV6-5 | - | TGTGCCAGCAGCTCTGGAGCGGGAGGGGCCTACGAGCAGTACTTC | CASSSGAGGAYEQYF
TRBJ1-5 | - | TRBV6-1 | - | TGTGCCAGCAGTCCAGGGTCGGGCAATCAGCCCCAGCATTTT | CASSPGSGNQPQHF
TRBJ1-6 | - | TRBV19 | - | TGTGCCAGTAGTTACAGGATTAATTCACCCCTCCACTTT | CASSYRINSPLHF
TRBJ1-2 | - | TRBV7-3 | - | TGTGCCAGCAGCTTAGGTCCCGGCAGGGGTAATGGCTACACCTTC | CASSLGPGRGNGYTF
TRBJ2-3 | - | TRBV7-9 | once | TGTGCCAGCAGCTCTTCAGGGTTTGCAGATACGCAGTATTTT | CASSSSGFADTQYF
TRBJ2-3 | - | TRBV5-4 | - | TGTGCCAGCAGCTTGGACACAGATACGCAGTATTTT | CASSLDTDTQYF
TRBJ1-4 | TRBD1 | TRBV7-2 | - | TGTGCCAGCAGCCCCGGACAGGTCCCTAATGAAAAACTGTTTTTT | CASSPGQVPNEKLFF
TRBJ2-4 | TRBD1 | TRBV5-6 | - | TGTGCCAGCAGCCCTCCCGGGACAGGGTTCCAAAACATTCAGTACTTC | CASSPPGTGFQNIQYF
TRBJ2-3 | TRBD2 | TRBV10-1 | - | TGCGCCAGCAGTGGGGAGGGCTTGGGGTCAGATACGCAGTATTTT | CASSGEGLGSDTQYF
TRBJ2-7 | TRBD2 | TRBV5-1 | - | TGCGCCAGCAGCTCCAGCGGGAGGGCCGTCGACGAGCAGTACTTC | CASSSSGRAVDEQYF
TRBJ1-2 | - | TRBV5-6 | few | TGTGCCAGCAGCTTGAGGTGGGGCAGTTCTAACTATGGCTACACCTTC | CASSLRWGSSNYGYTF
TRBJ2-2 | - | TRBV6-1 | - | TGTGCCAGCAGTGCGATGGACGGTAACACCGGGGAGCTGTTTTTT | CASSAMDGNTGELFF
TRBJ2-3 | TRBD2 | TRBV9 | - | TGTGCCAGCAGTGCTCTAGCGGGAGGAGGGGATACGCAGTATTTT | CASSALAGGGDTQYF
TRBJ1-2 | TRBD1 | TRBV19 | - | TGTGCCAGTACCGATACGGGACAGGGGCGTGGCTACACCTTC | CASTDTGQGRGYTF
TRBJ1-2 | - | TRBV29-1 | - | TGCAGCGTGGCCTTCGGGACGCACTATGGCTACACCTTC | CSVAFGTHYGYTF
TRBJ2-5 | - | TRBV6-1 | - | TGTGCCAGCAGTGAAAGGGAGGCGGAGACCCAGTACTTC | CASSEREAETQYF
TRBJ1-2 | - | TRBV29-1 | few | TGCAGCGTTGATGGCACAACTGATAACTATGGCTACACCTTC | CSVDGTTDNYGYTF